Below, 29 T cell receptor beta chains from the same sample are listed, as sequenced in a study of control samples from healthy donors and cancer patients. The assay was immunoSEQ multiplex PCR, and TCRdb's table has in-frame clones only and misses some. The sample gives around 100,000 clones, 92% of which show up once; around 3% is in the top ten. Material for sequencing was blood. All receptors come from a human donor in good health. The donor label of this sample is uncertain.

The chain combines TRBV19 with TRBJ1-2; no clear D. Germline V gives CDR1 LNHDA, CDR2 SQIVND (reference sequence). The CDR3 runs to 13 residues. Trimming cost V 1 base and J 6 bases, with 9 bases left between them. This CDR3 reads CASSIAGGNGYTF. CDR3 DNA sequence: TGTGCCAGTAGTATAGCCGGCGGGAATGGCTACACCTTC.

As DNA, the CDR3 is TGTGCCAGCAGTTTACGGGCGGAGTCCATATATTTT. Its translation is CASSLRAESIYF. This chain joins TRBV12-3 or TRBV12-4 and TRBJ1-3, with D unresolved. This CDR3 is 12 amino acids long. V was clipped by 2 bases and J by 11 bases, with 10 bases between them.

V is TRBV19 and J is TRBJ2-1, with 10 bases aligning to TRBD2. Germline trimming cut 5 bases from V and 9 bases from J; bases unmatched to any gene: 19. The CDR3 is 18 residues long. Germline CDR1 LNHDA, CDR2 SQIVND (reference sequence). The CDR3 sequence: CASSARTSGGRGDREQFF. The CDR3, as DNA: TGTGCCAGTAGTGCTCGGACTAGCGGAGGGCGGGGCGATCGTGAGCAGTTCTTC.

J is TRBJ1-3 and V is TRBV6-5; 7 nucleotides agree with TRBD1. After removal of 4 bases from V and 5 bases from J, the junction contained 8 bases not matched to a gene. The CDR3 has 15 residues. The germline CDR1 and CDR2 sequences are MNHEY and SVGAGI. The CDR3 coding sequence is TGTGCCAGCAGTTCCGACAGGGAGCGCAGAAACACCATATATTTT. Its protein is CASSSDRERRNTIYF.

The rearrangement links TRBV19 to TRBJ1-1; D perhaps matches TRBD1 (5 bases). Germline V gene lookup returns CDR1 LNHDA and CDR2 SQIVND (reference sequence). The germline V and J ends were trimmed by 5 bases and 0 bases, with 10 bases remaining between them. This CDR3 is 14 amino acids long. The CDR3 bases are TGTGCCAGTAGTCATGGACACTTGAACACTGAAGCTTTCTTT. Protein product: CASSHGHLNTEAFF.

This chain links TRBV3-1 (or the pseudogene TRBV3-2) with TRBJ2-3, with 9 nucleotides matching TRBD2. This CDR3 region has 15 residues. Germline CDR1 LGHDT, CDR2 YNNKEL (reference sequence). V gave up 4 bases and J gave up 3 bases; unmatched junction bases: 5. CDR3 sequence (DNA): TGTGCCAGCAGCCCCTTGACTAGCGGAACAGATACGCAGTATTTT. As protein: CASSPLTSGTDTQYF.

The rearrangement links TRBV6-2 or TRBV6-3 to TRBJ1-2; TRBD1 matches 10 bases. Trimming removed 5 bases from V and 8 bases from J; junction bases left unmatched: 11. CDR1 and CDR2 from the germline V gene are MNHEY and SVGEGT. The CDR3 extends over 15 amino acids. CDR3 DNA sequence: TGTGCCAGCAGTGGGGACAGGGGTGTTATCTACGGCTACACCTTC. This gives the protein CASSGDRGVIYGYTF.

This clone occurred a few times. This chain uses TRBV7-9 with TRBJ1-2; 7 bases are a match to TRBD1. Germline V gene lookup returns CDR1 SEHNR and CDR2 FQNEAQ (reference sequence). V trimming: 5 bases; J trimming: 7 bases; junction bases outside the gene matches: 7. The CDR3 has 13 residues. CDR3 in amino acids: CASSPPNRGGYTF. As DNA, the CDR3 is TGTGCCAGCAGCCCGCCGAACAGGGGTGGCTACACCTTC.

CDR3 residues: CASSGTASTDTQYF. CDR3 DNA sequence: TGTGCCAGCTCCGGGACGGCTAGCACAGATACGCAGTATTTT. J is TRBJ2-3 and V is TRBV6-5, with D tentatively TRBD1 or TRBD2 (5 bases each). The CDR3 length is 14 residues. Germline CDR1 and CDR2: MNHEY and SVGAGI. Between the trimmed V and J ends, which lost 8 bases and 0 bases, there was a span of 12 bases.

DNA for the CDR3: TGTGCCAGCAGTTCCCCTCTCGGGGGCCGAGAAACTGAAGCTTTCTTT. Protein product: CASSSPLGGRETEAFF. This chain links TRBV28 with TRBJ1-1; D may be TRBD1 (6 bases). This CDR3 region has 16 residues. Germline CDR1 MDHEN, CDR2 SYDVKM. Trimming took 4 bases from V and 5 from J, leaving 20 bases between them.

V usage is TRBV6-5 and J usage is TRBJ1-2; unclear D gene. The V and J ends lost 0 bases and 4 bases respectively, with 6 bases between them. CDR1 and CDR2 from the germline V gene are MNHEY and SVGAGI. CDR3 length: 13 amino acids. The CDR3 is CASSYSTSYGYTF. In nucleotides, the CDR3 is TGTGCCAGCAGTTACTCGACCAGCTATGGCTACACCTTC.

The chain links TRBV6-1 to TRBJ1-6, with no clear D. The V end was cut by 1 base, the J end by 10 bases, with 26 bases between. The CDR3 contains 19 residues. Germline V gene sequence: CDR1 MNHNS, CDR2 SASEGT. The CDR3 DNA reads TGTGCCAGCAGTGAAGTTCCCTCCCACCGAAGGAGGTCAATGTCACCCCTCCACTTT. This codes for CASSEVPSHRRRSMSPLHF.

This clone was picked up a small number of times. The chain combines TRBV19 with TRBJ1-5; 9 bases agree with TRBD1. In germline, CDR1 is LNHDA, CDR2 SQIVND (reference sequence). The CDR3 extends over 16 amino acids. V lost 6 bases and J lost 7; bases outside the gene matches: 13. For the CDR3, the DNA is TGTGCCAGTAGCTCCCTGAGGGACAGGGAGAGGCAGCCCCAGCATTTT. Translation gives CASSSLRDRERQPQHF. The variable domain in full, with the rest retrieved from reference TRBV19 and TRBJ1-5, is DGGITQSPKYLFRKEGQNVTLSCEQNLNHDAMYWYRQDPGQGLRLIYYSQIVNDFQKGDIAEGYSVSREKKESFPLTVTSAQKNPTAFYLCASSSLRDRERQPQHFGDGTRLSIL.

The chain is built from TRBV5-6 and TRBJ2-5; no definite D call. Trimming took off 3 bases at V and 3 bases at J, with 6 bases between the two ends. The CDR3 covers 12 residues. CDR1 SGHDT and CDR2 YYEEEE come from the germline V gene. CDR3 in amino acids: CASSSTEETQYF. The DNA of the CDR3 is TGTGCCAGCAGCTCGACCGAAGAGACCCAGTACTTC.

The chain has TRBV3-1 (or the pseudogene TRBV3-2) and TRBJ1-1; D not certain. The germline V gene encodes CDR1 LGHDT and CDR2 YNNKEL (reference sequence). This CDR3 comprises 16 residues. Between the trimmed V and J ends, which lost 4 bases and 6 bases, there was a span of 21 bases. The DNA of the CDR3 is TGTGCCAGCAGCCGAAACCCGACCAACGGTTTGGCTGAAGCTTTCTTT. Its translation: CASSRNPTNGLAEAFF.

The V and J genes are TRBV6-1 and TRBJ1-4; D is possibly TRBD1 (5 bases). CDR3 length: 13 residues. Germline CDR1 reads MNHNS; CDR2 reads SASEGT. The germline V and J ends were trimmed by 6 bases and 4 bases, with 9 bases remaining between them. The DNA of the CDR3 is TGTGCCAGCAGAGGGACGGATAATGAAAAACTGTTTTTT. Its protein product is CASRGTDNEKLFF.

The chain recombines TRBV5-1 with TRBJ1-2; no definite D call. V lost 0 bases to trimming and J lost 2 bases, with 11 bases between them. The CDR3 loop spans 15 amino acids. CDR1 is SGHRS, CDR2 YFSETQ, per germline. CDR3 amino acids: CASSLVTQSNYGYTF. In DNA form, the CDR3 reads TGCGCCAGCAGCTTGGTTACACAGTCAAACTATGGCTACACCTTC.

This CDR3 is CASSFPYRTGTYQETQYF. CDR3 nucleotides: TGTGCCAGCAGCTTCCCCTATCGGACAGGAACGTACCAAGAGACCCAGTACTTC. The rearrangement uses TRBV11-2 and TRBJ2-5, with 7 bases lining up with TRBD1. In germline, CDR1 is SGHAT, CDR2 FQNNGV. This CDR3 region has 18 residues. The J segment lost 0 bases and the V segment lost 3 bases, leaving 13 bases of the junction unmatched.

There are a few counts of this clone. This chain joins TRBV11-2 and TRBJ2-7, with TRBD2 matching 11 bases. Germline CDR1 reads SGHAT; CDR2 reads FQNNGV. This CDR3 has 15 amino acids. With 3 bases clipped from V and 6 bases from J, the junction kept 7 bases outside the gene matches. Here the CDR3 DNA reads TGTGCCAGCAGCTTTGATTTAGCGGGGGGGCGCGAGCAGTACTTC. This encodes CASSFDLAGGREQYF.

The chain employs TRBV19 and TRBJ2-7, with no clear D. The CDR3 runs 15 residues. The V end lost 5 bases, the J end lost 1 base, and 15 bases lay between the germline ends. The germline V gene has CDR1 LNHDA and CDR2 SQIVND (reference sequence). CDR3 sequence (DNA): TGTGCCAGTAGTGCAGGCAGCCTTGGATCCTACGAGCAGTACTTC. As protein: CASSAGSLGSYEQYF.

The chain recombines TRBV6-5 with TRBJ2-3; TRBD2 aligns across 9 bases. There are 15 residues in the CDR3. The germline CDR1 and CDR2 sequences are MNHEY and SVGAGI. The junction had 3 bases not matched to a gene; V was cut back by 3 bases and J by 2 bases. The CDR3 region is CASSYLAGLTDTQYF. CDR3 sequence (DNA): TGTGCCAGCAGTTATCTAGCGGGACTCACAGATACGCAGTATTTT.

V usage is TRBV7-2 and J usage is TRBJ1-3; TRBD1 might be the D (5 bases). Trimming took off 7 bases at V and 0 bases at J, with 13 bases between the two ends. The CDR3 spans 15 residues. Germline CDR1 is SGHTA and CDR2 is FQGNSA. CDR3 DNA sequence: TGTGCCAGCACTTCTCGGGGGAGCTCTGGAAACACCATATATTTT. Translation gives CASTSRGSSGNTIYF.

The rearrangement uses TRBV25-1 and TRBJ2-7; D may correspond to TRBD1 or TRBD2 (6 bases each). Trimming pared 4 bases from V and 3 bases from J, leaving 13 bases between. This CDR3 region has 14 residues. CDR1 and CDR2 from the germline V gene are MGHDK and SYGVNS. The CDR3 DNA is TGTGCCAGCAGTGGGGCCGGGGGCCTCTACGAGCAGTACGTC. This gives the protein CASSGAGGLYEQYV.

Written as DNA, the CDR3 is TGTGCCAGCAGCCCATGGGGGGGACAGGGGGTTAACTATGGCTACACCTTC. Protein: CASSPWGGQGVNYGYTF. The gene calls are TRBV28 and TRBJ1-2; 11 bases are a match to TRBD1. Germline V CDR1 and CDR2: MDHEN, SYDVKM. The J segment lost 1 base and the V segment lost 6 bases, leaving 10 bases of the junction unmatched. The CDR3 loop spans 17 amino acids.

As concerns this clone: Other DNA variants within this sample encode the same CDR3. This chain connects TRBV18 to TRBJ2-7; a weak D match, TRBD1 (6 bases). The V end lost 3 bases, the J end lost 3 bases, and 9 bases lay between the germline ends. This CDR3 comprises 13 residues. The germline V gene has CDR1 KGHSH and CDR2 LQKENI. Written as DNA, the CDR3 is TGTGCCAGCTCACCCGGGACAAGCTACGAGCAGTACTTC. Amino acid sequence: CASSPGTSYEQYF.

This chain's CDR3 is CASSSTRETQYF. CDR3 in DNA: TGTGCCAGCAGTTCTACCCGAGAGACCCAGTACTTC. The J gene is TRBJ2-5, the V gene TRBV6-6; no clear D. The CDR3 contains 12 residues. The germline gives CDR1 MNHNY, CDR2 SVGAGI (reference sequence). The V gene lost 4 bases and the J gene lost 4 bases, with 7 bases spanning the gap.

The chain recombines TRBV7-2 with TRBJ2-7, with D hard to call. CDR3 size: 13 residues. Per the germline V gene, CDR1 is SGHTA and CDR2 is FQGNSA. Trimming took 5 bases from V and 5 from J, leaving 13 bases between them. The CDR3 region is CASSRGPSDEQYV. The CDR3 region has the DNA TGTGCCAGCAGCCGAGGACCCTCGGACGAGCAGTACGTC.

The chain couples TRBV5-5 to TRBJ2-1; D gene uncertain. Trimming removed 4 bases from V and 8 bases from J, with 10 bases in between. Germline loops: CDR1 SGHKS, CDR2 YYEKEE (reference sequence). This CDR3 is 12 amino acids long. CDR3 amino acids: CASSQTLDEQFF. CDR3 DNA: TGTGCCAGCAGCCAAACCCTCGATGAGCAGTTCTTC.

The chain couples TRBV19 to TRBJ2-5; D is unclear. V was pared by 5 bases and J by 5 bases, with 12 bases between. Germline lookup yields CDR1 LNHDA and CDR2 SQIVND (reference sequence). This CDR3 contains 13 residues. The CDR3 DNA sequence: TGTGCCAGTAGTGTCCCCGGTTGGGAGACCCAGTACTTC. It encodes CASSVPGWETQYF.